This T cell receptor beta chain was observed in a study of T cells in localized non-small cell lung cancer. Findings of the study overall: Clonality of T cells reached its maximum in uninvolved adjacent lung, surpassing tumor. The study sequenced only one region of the tumor. As a result, intratumor heterogeneity could not be excluded and remains possible. Of the top 100 tumor clones, median roughly 60 were in adjacent lung, 25 to 35 among its top 100.

CDR1 is MNHEY and CDR2 is SMNVEV in the germline V gene (reference sequence). J was trimmed by 3 bases and V by 6 bases; bases with no gene match: 11. The length of the CDR3 is 15 residues. As regards this clone: The antigen is not known.

Some clones are missing from TCRdb's copy, which holds only in-frame ones; the method was immunoSEQ multiplex PCR. The sample has approximately 7,000 clones; 90% to 95% are singletons. This clonotype was sampled from a male donor aged 60 or over with stage II lung adenocarcinoma. V is TRBV27 and J is TRBJ2-7; 7 bases fit TRBD2. Sequenced material: peripheral blood mononuclear cells, taken before any cancer treatment. CDR3 sequence reads: CASSGSSGGSYEQYF. The CDR3 region has the DNA TGTGCCAGCAGCGGCTCATCGGGGGGAAGCTACGAGCAGTACTTC.